The 26 T cell receptor beta chains in this list originate from one sample, sequenced in a study of control samples from healthy donors and cancer patients. Sequencing was performed with immunoSEQ multiplex PCR; in TCRdb, only in-frame clones are kept and a portion is missing. The table includes around 70,000 clones, around 90% detected once. The specimen was PBMCs. The receptor source for this set is a woman aged 45-60 years with colorectal cancer.

The sample holds one count of this clone. The CDR3 nucleotides read TGCGCCAGCAGCCCAATTCCAGGGGGGGACTATGGCTACACCTTC. The encoded protein is CASSPIPGGDYGYTF. This chain joins TRBV4-1 and TRBJ1-2; TRBD1 aligns across 7 bases. The V and J ends lost 4 bases and 3 bases, in that order; junction bases with no gene match: 8. Germline CDR1 is MGHRA and CDR2 is YSYEKL. The CDR3 spans 15 residues.

The rearrangement uses TRBV19 and TRBJ2-3, with 7 bases matching TRBD1. The V gene end was trimmed by 8 bases and the J gene end by 0 bases; junction bases not matched to a gene: 2. Germline CDR1 reads LNHDA; CDR2 reads SQIVND (reference sequence). This CDR3 contains 13 residues. CDR3 nucleotide sequence: TGTGCCAGTGCCAGGGGGAGCACAGATACGCAGTATTTT. It is translated as CASARGSTDTQYF.

Comments on this clone: One junction end does not reproduce the germline sequence, and a read error may be involved. The CDR3, as DNA: TGTGCCAGCCGCCAAGCGTCCGGAGGGGAGACCCAGTACTTC. This codes for CASRQASGGETQYF. The chain combines TRBV3-1 (or the pseudogene TRBV3-2) with TRBJ2-5, with D possibly TRBD2 on 6 matching bases. CDR1 and CDR2 from the germline V gene are LGHDT and YNNKEL (reference sequence). CDR3 length equals 14 residues.

This chain connects TRBV10-3 to TRBJ1-6; 9 positions agree with TRBD1. This CDR3 is built from 12 residues. CDR1 is ENHRY and CDR2 is SYGVKD in the germline V gene. The CDR3 loop reads CAHGQGRSPLHF. In DNA form, the CDR3 reads TGTGCTCACGGACAGGGGAGGTCACCCCTCCACTTT.

V gene TRBV7-2 combines with J gene TRBJ1-3; D is possibly TRBD1 (5 bases). Trimming removed 5 bases from V and 0 bases from J, with 11 bases in between. The CDR3 spans 15 residues. Looked up from germline, CDR1 is SGHTA and CDR2 is FQGNSA. The CDR3 spells CASSPDIISGNTIYF. CDR3 sequence (DNA): TGTGCCAGCAGCCCGGACATTATCTCTGGAAACACCATATATTTT.

The chain carries TRBV30 and TRBJ1-4; D perhaps matches TRBD1 (6 bases). Deletions cut 5 bases from V and 8 bases from J, with 27 bases between. CDR1 and CDR2 from the germline V gene are GTSNPN and SVGIG (reference sequence). CDR3 size: 17 residues. The CDR3 DNA is TGTGCCTGGCTAGGTAGGACAGTGCCTAGGGACGTCGAAAAACTGTTTTTT. This sequence encodes CAWLGRTVPRDVEKLFF. Filled out from reference TRBV30 and TRBJ1-4, the complete variable domain reads SQTIHQWPATLVQPVGSPLSLECTVEGTSNPNLYWYRQAAGRGLQLLFYSVGIGQISSEVPQNLSASRPQDRQFILSSKKLLLSDSGFYLCAWLGRTVPRDVEKLFFGSGTQLSVL.

V gene TRBV5-1 combines with J gene TRBJ2-2; the D is unclear. The CDR3 has 15 residues. Trimming took 2 bases from V and 0 from J, leaving 8 bases between them. CDR1 SGHRS and CDR2 YFSETQ come from the germline V gene. CDR3 nucleotide sequence: TGCGCCAGCAGCTTCACTACTACGAACACCGGGGAGCTGTTTTTT. Protein: CASSFTTTNTGELFF.

The V gene is TRBV10-3, the J gene TRBJ1-4, with no clear D. The V and J ends lost 5 bases and 4 bases respectively, with 8 bases between them. CDR3 length equals 13 residues. The germline V gene has CDR1 ENHRY and CDR2 SYGVKD. DNA of the CDR3: TGTGCCATCAGTAGGGCCGTTAATGAAAAACTGTTTTTT. Translating gives CAISRAVNEKLFF.

This chain uses TRBV2 with TRBJ1-3; the D gene is possibly TRBD1 (5 bases). This CDR3 has 15 residues. CDR1 is SNHLY, CDR2 FYNNEI, per germline. Between the trimmed V and J ends, which lost 3 bases and 0 bases, there was a span of 9 bases. CDR3 sequence (DNA): TGTGCCAGCAGTGACCAGGGCGTCTCTGGAAACACCATATATTTT. It yields the protein CASSDQGVSGNTIYF.

This chain connects TRBV6-1 to TRBJ1-5; no definite D call. Per the germline V gene, CDR1 is MNHNS and CDR2 is SASEGT. The CDR3 runs 16 residues. The V and J ends lost 2 bases and 0 bases respectively, with 11 bases between them. CDR3 sequence (DNA): TGTGCCAGCAGTGAAACGGTCTGGGCTAGCAATCAGCCCCAGCATTTT. Protein: CASSETVWASNQPQHF.

The chain carries TRBV11-2 and TRBJ2-7, with D perhaps matching TRBD2 (6 bases). Trimming stripped 3 bases from V and 9 bases from J, with 21 bases between. Germline values: CDR1 SGHAT, CDR2 FQNNGV. This CDR3 has 15 residues. CDR3 protein: CASSFRRPGLAAQYV. The DNA of the CDR3 is TGTGCCAGCAGCTTCAGACGGCCGGGACTGGCTGCGCAGTACGTC.

The chain links TRBV18 to TRBJ1-6, with unresolved D. Germline CDR1 and CDR2: KGHSH and LQKENI. The CDR3 spans 15 residues. V shed 2 bases and J shed 0 bases, with 5 bases lying between them. The DNA of the CDR3 is TGTGCCAGCTCACCAGAGGGCTCCTATAATTCACCCCTCCACTTT. Amino acids: CASSPEGSYNSPLHF.

This chain connects TRBV2 to TRBJ1-4, with a tentative D call TRBD1 (5 bases). This CDR3 contains 13 residues. Trimming shortened V by 4 bases and J by 7 bases, and 10 bases separated the two germline ends. The germline V gene encodes CDR1 SNHLY and CDR2 FYNNEI. The chain's CDR3 is CASSGRGGEKLFF. The DNA of the CDR3 is TGTGCCAGCAGTGGGCGCGGGGGTGAAAAACTGTTTTTT. The full variable domain, with the rest looked up from reference TRBV2 and TRBJ1-4, is EPEVTQTPSHQVTQMGQEVILRCVPISNHLYFYWYRQILGQKVEFLVSFYNNEISEKSEIFDDQFSVERPDGSNFTLKIRSTKLEDSAMYFCASSGRGGEKLFFGSGTQLSVL.

The chain couples TRBV28 to TRBJ1-2; a possible D gene is TRBD1 (6 bases). The V end lost 4 bases, the J end lost 3 bases, and 12 bases lay between the germline ends. There are 14 residues in the CDR3. Germline lookup yields CDR1 MDHEN and CDR2 SYDVKM. CDR3 in amino acids: CASSSQTGDYGYTF. Written as DNA, the CDR3 is TGTGCCAGCAGTTCACAGACAGGAGACTATGGCTACACCTTC.

V gene TRBV10-3 combines with J gene TRBJ1-2; a possible D gene is TRBD1 (6 bases). V was pared by 6 bases and J by 6 bases, with 14 bases between. Germline CDR1 is ENHRY and CDR2 is SYGVKD. The CDR3 sequence is 13 residues long. CDR3: CAIRNREMDGYTF. DNA for the CDR3: TGTGCCATCAGGAACAGGGAAATGGATGGCTACACCTTC.

The chain carries TRBV2 and TRBJ2-5, with 7 positions matching TRBD2. There are 16 residues in the CDR3. V lost 6 bases, J lost 0 bases, and 10 bases stayed unmatched. Germline CDR1 and CDR2: SNHLY and FYNNEI. The CDR3 bases are TGTGCCAGCAGCCTAAGGAGCGGGGACTACCAAGAGACCCAGTACTTC. It codes for CASSLRSGDYQETQYF.

The chain links TRBV6-4 to TRBJ1-1; TRBD1 might be the D (5 bases). Trimming left V 10 bases short and J 0 bases short, with 12 bases between. Germline values: CDR1 MRHNA, CDR2 SNTAGT. The CDR3 has 13 residues. CDR3 region: CATSTEMNTEAFF. DNA of the CDR3: TGTGCCACCTCGACAGAGATGAACACTGAAGCTTTCTTT.

The V call is TRBV30, the J call TRBJ1-6, with D uncertain. CDR1 is GTSNPN and CDR2 is SVGIG in the germline V gene (reference sequence). This CDR3 region has 14 residues. Deletions cut 4 bases from V and 1 base from J, with 8 bases between. CDR3 in amino acids: CAWKGWSYNSPLHF. DNA of the CDR3: TGTGCCTGGAAGGGATGGTCCTATAATTCACCCCTCCACTTT.

The genes are TRBV5-1 and TRBJ1-2, with 9 bases aligning to TRBD1. The CDR3 totals 15 residues. In germline, CDR1 is SGHRS, CDR2 YFSETQ. Germline trimming cut 4 bases from V and 7 bases from J; bases unmatched to any gene: 11. This chain's CDR3 is CASSAGQGSYSGYTF. CDR3 DNA sequence: TGCGCCAGCAGCGCGGGACAGGGCAGCTACAGTGGCTACACCTTC.

The chain uses TRBV19 and TRBJ1-1; 8 bases line up with TRBD1. CDR1 and CDR2 (germline): LNHDA, SQIVND (reference sequence). There are 14 residues in the CDR3. V lost 7 bases, J lost 3 bases, and 7 bases stayed unmatched. Written as DNA, the CDR3 is TGTGCCAGTACTACTGACAGGGGCCACACTGAAGCTTTCTTT. Encoded protein: CASTTDRGHTEAFF.

This sequence joins TRBV28 and TRBJ2-3; D gene ambiguous. Trimming pared 1 base from V and 3 bases from J, leaving 8 bases between. The CDR3 is made up of 14 amino acids. Germline V gene data show CDR1 as MDHEN and CDR2 as SYDVKM. The CDR3 DNA is TGTGCCAGCAGTTTATTGGGCCCTACAGATACGCAGTATTTT. This gives the protein CASSLLGPTDTQYF.

The rearrangement joins TRBV6-5 to TRBJ1-5, with D tentatively TRBD1 (5 bases). V gave up 2 bases and J gave up 1 base, with 9 bases separating them. This CDR3 has 15 residues. Germline CDR1 MNHEY, CDR2 SVGAGI. The CDR3 DNA follows: TGTGCCAGCAGTTACCGGGGCCTGAGCAATCAGCCCCAGCATTTT. As protein: CASSYRGLSNQPQHF.

V gene TRBV30 combines with J gene TRBJ2-3, with TRBD2 as a possible D gene (6 bases). In germline, CDR1 is GTSNPN, CDR2 SVGIG (reference sequence). Deletions cut 1 base from V and 3 bases from J, with 14 bases between. The CDR3 runs 15 residues. The CDR3 DNA reads TGTGCCTGGAGTGCGCTCCGGGGGTCTACAGATACGCAGTATTTT. It yields the protein CAWSALRGSTDTQYF.

The chain is built from TRBV2 and TRBJ1-6, with D tentatively TRBD1 (5 bases). The CDR3 spans 14 residues. Germline V gives CDR1 SNHLY, CDR2 FYNNEI. CDR3 amino acids: CAASRDSYNSPLHF. In nucleotides, the CDR3 is TGTGCAGCCAGCCGAGACAGTTATAATTCACCCCTCCACTTT.

V gene TRBV4-3 combines with J gene TRBJ1-4, with a possible D match to TRBD1 (5 bases). Trimming cost V 1 base and J 6 bases, with 12 bases left between them. This CDR3 spans 15 amino acids. CDR1 and CDR2 from the germline V gene are LGHNA and YSLEER. The CDR3 bases are TGCGCCAGCAGCCAAGCTAGGGGTGCGTATGAAAAACTGTTTTTT. Translated, it gives CASSQARGAYEKLFF.

V and J are TRBV6-6 and TRBJ1-2; 12 bases are a match to TRBD1. The CDR3 spans 14 residues. From germline, CDR1 is MNHNY and CDR2 SVGAGI (reference sequence). After removal of 6 bases from V and 8 bases from J, the junction contained 7 bases not matched to a gene. The CDR3 DNA reads as TGTGCCAGCAGATCCGGGACAGGGGGCTGGGGCTACACCTTC. It yields the protein CASRSGTGGWGYTF.